The present T cell receptor beta chain was sequenced within a study of blood T cell repertoires in COVID-19. Looking at the study overall: Samples came from the United States, Italy and Spain, spanning acute and convalescent COVID-19. Nucleic acid was either cDNA or gDNA, and it came from T cells, B-cell-depleted T cells, or PBMCs.

Source study methods: Reference gene primer amplification gave nucleated cell count estimates. Here immunoSEQ multiplex PCR was the method, and the copy in TCRdb shows in-frame clones only, minus some. The DNA was the basis for D and trimming; V, J and clone size are from that table. The sample lists hundreds of thousands of clones, roughly 87% occurring once. Germline values: CDR1 ENHRY, CDR2 SYGVKD. The CDR3 is 15 amino acids. The chain uses TRBV10-3 and TRBJ1-3; tentatively, D is TRBD1 (6 bases). The sample consisted of peripheral blood. The TCR originated in a man between 18 and 29 years old with active or convalescent COVID-19. The CDR3 reads CASADSPSSGNTIYF. For the CDR3, the DNA is TGTGCGTCAGCGGACAGCCCGAGCTCTGGAAACACCATATATTTT.